This T cell receptor (beta chain) appears in the sequencing data of a study of T cell changes during pregnancy in multiple sclerosis. The germline V gene encodes CDR1 MNHNS and CDR2 SASEGT. This CDR3 region has 17 residues. The ends were cut back, 3 bases at V and 0 bases at J, with 15 bases in the middle. The data were produced by immunoSEQ multiplex PCR, yet TCRdb's version contains in-frame clones alone and is incomplete. The sample comprises 45,000 to 75,000 clones, 80% to 95% of which are singletons, and 0.85% to 1% rests with the top ten. The V and J genes are TRBV6-1 and TRBJ1-3; D not resolved. Sequencing was performed on peripheral blood, taken in the first trimester of pregnancy. This receptor was obtained from a female donor with multiple sclerosis, enrolled in a pregnancy study. The CDR3, as DNA: TGTGCCAGCAGTGACCCGCGAGGTGCCTACTCTGGAAACACCATATATTTT. It specifies CASSDPRGAYSGNTIYF.